Listed here are 15 T cell receptor beta chains from one sample, sequenced in a study of T cells in Graves' hyperthyroidism and ophthalmopathy. The source material, RNA transcripts, was used to amplify TCR beta CDR3 regions. In the first-round RT-PCR of the TCR CDR3, the HTBI primer set was used. TCRdb ran MiXCR on the multiplex PCR reads and lists one entry per CDR3 protein. The sample holds 190,000 or so distinct CDR3 sequences, around 16% seen once. Sequencing was carried out using blood. The origin of the receptors is a man aged 40-50 years with Graves' hyperthyroidism.

This clonotype was seen many times. This sequence joins TRBV27 and TRBJ2-1, with a tentative D call TRBD1 (6 bases). Germline values: CDR1 MNHEY, CDR2 SMNVEV (reference sequence). This CDR3 is 14 amino acids long. Trimming stripped 6 bases from V and 0 bases from J, with 9 bases between. CDR3 sequence (DNA): TGTGCCAGCAGAAGGGGGAGCTCCTACAATGAGCAGTTCTTC. It codes for CASRRGSSYNEQFF.

This clonotype has ten or more counts. The chain combines TRBV11-2 with TRBJ2-5, with D perhaps matching TRBD2 (6 bases). Trimming removed 5 bases at V and 4 bases at J, with 14 bases between. CDR1 and CDR2 (germline): SGHAT, FQNNGV. CDR3 length: 14 amino acids. The CDR3 spells CASSLRGYPETQYF. CDR3 nucleotide sequence: TGTGCCAGCAGCCTACGGGGGTACCCAGAGACCCAGTACTTC. Full variable domain (outside the CDR3, taken from reference TRBV11-2 and TRBJ2-5): EAGVAQSPRYKIIEKRQSVAFWCNPISGHATLYWYQQILGQGPKLLIQFQNNGVVDDSQLPKDRFSAERLKGVDSTLKIQPAKLEDSAVYLCASSLRGYPETQYFGPGTRLLVL.

This clonotype was picked up a small number of times. The chain couples TRBV14 to TRBJ1-2, with no clear D. Trimming shortened V by 0 bases and J by 0 bases, and 5 bases separated the two germline ends. The CDR3 is made up of 14 amino acids. Germline V gene lookup returns CDR1 SGHDN and CDR2 FVKESK. CDR3 coding DNA: TGTGCCAGCAGCCAAGATTTTGCTAACTATGGCTACACCTTC. Protein sequence: CASSQDFANYGYTF.

This clonotype was seen ten or more times. The chain has TRBV18 and TRBJ1-1; perhaps TRBD1 as D (5 bases). There are 14 residues in the CDR3. Deletions cut 2 bases from V and 1 base from J, with 8 bases between. Germline assignment: CDR1 KGHSH and CDR2 LQKENI. CDR3 amino acids: CASSPAGGNTEAFF. The CDR3 DNA follows: TGTGCCAGCTCACCAGCCGGGGGGAACACTGAAGCTTTCTTT.

This clonotype was seen ten or more times. V usage is TRBV20-1 and J usage is TRBJ2-5; unclear D gene. The V gene's germline CDR1 is DFQATT and CDR2 SNEGSKA (reference sequence). This CDR3 comprises 11 residues. Trimming pared 5 bases from V and 5 bases from J, leaving 9 bases between. CDR3 region: CSAQIEETQYF. The CDR3 bases are TGCAGTGCTCAGATAGAGGAGACCCAGTACTTC.

This clonotype was observed many times. The gene calls are TRBV20-1 and TRBJ1-6; D gene ambiguous. Looked up from germline, CDR1 is DFQATT and CDR2 is SNEGSKA (reference sequence). The CDR3 runs 13 residues. Trimming took 3 bases from V and 6 from J, leaving 9 bases between them. The CDR3 DNA reads TGCAGTGCTAGTCTGTACGGTAATTCACCCCTCCACTTT. Translating gives CSASLYGNSPLHF.

The chain has TRBV18 and TRBJ2-3; D is uncertain. This CDR3 comprises 17 residues. Per germline, CDR1 KGHSH and CDR2 LQKENI. The ends were cut back, 3 bases at V and 5 bases at J, with 21 bases in the middle. CDR3 bases: TGTGCCAGCTCACCTCATAGACCGGGCTCACCGGGAGATACGCAGTATTTT. Residues: CASSPHRPGSPGDTQYF. The whole variable domain, remainder taken from reference TRBV18 and TRBJ2-3, is NAGVMQNPRHLVRRRGQEARLRCSPMKGHSHVYWYRQLPEEGLKFMVYLQKENIIDESGMPKERFSAEFPKEGPSILRIQQVVRGDSAAYFCASSPHRPGSPGDTQYFGPGTRLTVL.

This clonotype has at least ten counts. V and J are TRBV28 and TRBJ1-2, with a possible D match to TRBD1 (5 bases). Germline assignment: CDR1 MDHEN and CDR2 SYDVKM. The CDR3 has 15 residues. V dropped 6 bases and J dropped 4 bases, with 18 bases sitting between them. As DNA, the CDR3 is TGTGCCAGCAGCTCCCCAGGGCAGGGAATCTATGGCTACACCTTC. Encoded protein: CASSSPGQGIYGYTF.

This clonotype was recorded many times. This chain joins TRBV7-9 and TRBJ1-1; a weak D match, TRBD1 (5 bases). The CDR3 sequence is 16 residues long. Between the trimmed V and J ends, which lost 4 bases and 0 bases, there was a span of 15 bases. Germline assignment: CDR1 SEHNR and CDR2 FQNEAQ (reference sequence). The CDR3 region has the DNA TGTGCCAGCAGCTCCCTATACGGGGGGATGAACACTGAAGCTTTCTTT. It specifies CASSSLYGGMNTEAFF.

The chain links TRBV28 to TRBJ2-5; 8 bases match TRBD1. This CDR3 contains 16 residues. CDR1 MDHEN and CDR2 SYDVKM come from the germline V gene. V dropped 3 bases and J dropped 6; count of bases not matched to a gene: 12. CDR3 residues: CASSFSPRQGMKTQYF. The CDR3 bases are TGTGCCAGCAGTTTTTCCCCCCGACAGGGGATGAAGACCCAGTACTTC.

This clonotype was counted ten times or more. J is TRBJ2-1 and V is TRBV3-1; 7 positions agree with TRBD1. This CDR3 comprises 13 residues. Germline CDR1 LGHDT, CDR2 YNNKEL (reference sequence). Trimming at V came to 2 bases and at J to 12 bases, leaving 7 bases not matched to a gene. The CDR3 nucleotides are TGTGCCAGCAGCCAAATAGGACAGGTTTGGCAGTTCTTC. Its protein is CASSQIGQVWQFF.

The gene calls are TRBV7-2 and TRBJ1-5; 7 positions agree with TRBD1. The V segment lost 5 bases and the J segment 6 bases; nucleotides outside the gene matches: 4. This CDR3 contains 13 residues. CDR1 is SGHTA, CDR2 FQGNSA, per germline. The CDR3 DNA sequence: TGTGCCAGCAGCACCGGACAGGTTCAGCCCCAGCATTTT. Its protein product is CASSTGQVQPQHF.

V is TRBV20-1 and J is TRBJ2-7, with 10 bases fitting TRBD2. Looked up from germline, CDR1 is DFQATT and CDR2 is SNEGSKA (reference sequence). This CDR3 has 14 amino acids. V dropped 2 bases and J dropped 8; count of bases not matched to a gene: 9. CDR3 sequence: CSARSSGGGGQQYF. The CDR3, as DNA: TGCAGTGCTAGATCTAGCGGGGGAGGAGGTCAGCAGTACTTC.

This clonotype was counted at least ten times. The chain joins TRBV2 to TRBJ2-2; D gene unclear. The germline V gene has CDR1 SNHLY and CDR2 FYNNEI. V lost 6 bases, J lost 4 bases, and 9 bases lay in between. The CDR3 runs 13 residues. The CDR3 sequence is CASRAWSTGELFF. The CDR3 region has the DNA TGTGCCAGCAGGGCCTGGAGCACCGGGGAGCTGTTTTTT.

The J gene is TRBJ2-7, the V gene TRBV7-9; D gene unclear. The ends were cut back, 2 bases at V and 0 bases at J, with 8 bases in the middle. The CDR3 extends over 14 amino acids. CDR1 is SEHNR, CDR2 FQNEAQ, per germline (reference sequence). CDR3 loop: CASSLTVNSYEQYF. As DNA, the CDR3 is TGTGCCAGCAGCTTAACGGTCAACTCCTACGAGCAGTACTTC.